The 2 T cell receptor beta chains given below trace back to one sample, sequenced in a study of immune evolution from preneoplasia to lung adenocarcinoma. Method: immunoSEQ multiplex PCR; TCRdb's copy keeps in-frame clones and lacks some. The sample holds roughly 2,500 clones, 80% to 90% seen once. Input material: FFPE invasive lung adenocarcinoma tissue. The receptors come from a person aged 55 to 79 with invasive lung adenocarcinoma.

The CDR3 region has the DNA TGCGCCAGCAGCTTGACAGGGTACTCCTACGAGCAGTACTTC. It specifies CASSLTGYSYEQYF. J is TRBJ2-7 and V is TRBV5-1; D is perhaps TRBD1 (6 bases). Looked up from germline, CDR1 is SGHRS and CDR2 is YFSETQ. The CDR3 runs to 14 residues. Trimming took off 1 base at V and 0 bases at J, with 8 bases between the two ends.

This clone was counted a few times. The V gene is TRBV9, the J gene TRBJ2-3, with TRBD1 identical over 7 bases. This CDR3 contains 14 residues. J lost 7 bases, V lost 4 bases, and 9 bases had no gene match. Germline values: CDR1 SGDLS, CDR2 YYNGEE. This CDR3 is CASSIRQGSNTQYF. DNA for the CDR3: TGTGCCAGCAGCATCCGACAGGGCTCCAATACGCAGTATTTT.